The 27 T cell receptor beta chains presented below share a single source sample, sequenced in a study of technical replicates of blood from a few donors. Clones were read by immunoSEQ multiplex PCR, and TCRdb kept only the in-frame ones, dropping some. Of about 83,000 clones in the sample, approximately 90% were seen once. Sequences were obtained from T cells isolated from PBMCs. These receptors were taken from a human donor in good health.

The genes are TRBV6-6 and TRBJ2-7; 7 positions match TRBD2. The CDR3 has 14 residues. Losses at the gene ends were 6 bases for V and 2 bases for J; bases not matched to a gene: 7. Looked up from germline, CDR1 is MNHNY and CDR2 is SVGAGI (reference sequence). In DNA, the CDR3 is TGTGCCAGCAGGTTTGCGCGGGGGACCTACGAGCAGTACTTC. It yields the protein CASRFARGTYEQYF.

The rearrangement links TRBV2 to TRBJ1-4; D not resolved. The ends were cut back, 8 bases at V and 7 bases at J, with 14 bases in the middle. Germline V gene lookup returns CDR1 SNHLY and CDR2 FYNNEI. CDR3 length: 13 amino acids. DNA of the CDR3: TGTGCCAGCTGTTCCGGGGAGGGTGAAAAACTGTTTTTT. It encodes CASCSGEGEKLFF.

The chain recombines TRBV30 with TRBJ1-6; D ambiguous. The CDR3 runs to 13 residues. V was shortened by 8 bases and J by 9 bases, with 17 bases between the two germline ends. CDR1 and CDR2 from the germline V gene are GTSNPN and SVGIG (reference sequence). In DNA, the CDR3 is TGTGCCGGAGAAGACTTGGAGGGTTCACCCCTCCACTTT. Amino acid sequence: CAGEDLEGSPLHF. The entire variable domain, with the rest obtained from reference TRBV30 and TRBJ1-6, is as follows: SQTIHQWPATLVQPVGSPLSLECTVEGTSNPNLYWYRQAAGRGLQLLFYSVGIGQISSEVPQNLSASRPQDRQFILSSKKLLLSDSGFYLCAGEDLEGSPLHFGNGTRLTVT.

This sequence joins TRBV6-6 and TRBJ1-2; weak D call: TRBD1 (6 bases). In germline, CDR1 is MNHNY, CDR2 SVGAGI (reference sequence). The CDR3 consists of 13 residues. V gave up 6 bases and J gave up 2 bases, with 10 bases separating them. In nucleotides, the CDR3 is TGTGCCAGCAGCTATGACAGGAACTATGGCTACACCTTC. This codes for CASSYDRNYGYTF.

This chain connects TRBV4-1 to TRBJ1-5; D ambiguous. V was pared by 1 base and J by 0 bases, with 7 bases between. CDR1 is MGHRA and CDR2 is YSYEKL in the germline V gene. The CDR3 is 15 amino acids. CDR3 bases: TGCGCCAGCAGCCAAGCGGGGTTTAGCAATCAGCCCCAGCATTTT. Protein sequence: CASSQAGFSNQPQHF.

The gene calls are TRBV6-6 and TRBJ1-1; D is ambiguous. The CDR3 consists of 13 residues. Trimming removed 6 bases from V and 1 base from J, with 9 bases in between. Per the germline V gene, CDR1 is MNHNY and CDR2 is SVGAGI (reference sequence). The DNA of the CDR3 is TGTGCCAGCAGCCCAAACACGAACACTGAAGCTTTCTTT. Translation gives CASSPNTNTEAFF.

The chain recombines TRBV4-1 with TRBJ1-6; D not certain. Germline V gene sequence: CDR1 MGHRA, CDR2 YSYEKL. This CDR3 contains 14 residues. V was pared by 0 bases and J by 13 bases, with 13 bases between. In DNA, the CDR3 is TGCGCCAGCAGCCAAGAAGAGGCGGTCCTCCCCCTCCACTTT. Translated, it gives CASSQEEAVLPLHF.

The chain couples TRBV7-9 to TRBJ1-4; D perhaps matches TRBD1 (5 bases). CDR3 length: 15 amino acids. V was clipped by 5 bases and J by 5 bases, with 15 bases between them. CDR1 and CDR2 from the germline V gene are SEHNR and FQNEAQ (reference sequence). The CDR3 region has the DNA TGTGCCAGCAGCCTGGGGTGGACAATCAATGAAAAACTGTTTTTT. Its protein product is CASSLGWTINEKLFF.

The rearrangement joins TRBV5-1 to TRBJ2-2; D is possibly TRBD1 (6 bases). The V end was cut by 6 bases, the J end by 0 bases, with 12 bases between. This CDR3 spans 15 amino acids. Germline-derived CDR1 and CDR2 are SGHRS and YFSETQ. The CDR3 DNA is TGCGCCAGCATGGGGACACTACCGAACACCGGGGAGCTGTTTTTT. Encoded protein: CASMGTLPNTGELFF.

This chain uses TRBV6-5 with TRBJ2-3; 8 bases match TRBD2. The CDR3 runs to 15 residues. V shed 0 bases, J shed 3 bases, and the junction held 2 bases outside the gene matches. Germline CDR1 reads MNHEY; CDR2 reads SVGAGI. CDR3 coding DNA: TGTGCCAGCAGTTACTCACCGGGAGGGACAGATACGCAGTATTTT. Protein product: CASSYSPGGTDTQYF.

The chain joins TRBV4-2 to TRBJ2-2; maybe TRBD2 (5 bases). Germline V CDR1 and CDR2: LGHNA, YNFKEQ. Trimming shortened V by 4 bases and J by 7 bases, and 13 bases separated the two germline ends. The CDR3 contains 14 residues. The CDR3 DNA reads TGTGCCAGCAGCCTTACTAGGTCCGGCGGGGAGCTGTTTTTT. Translation gives CASSLTRSGGELFF.

The CDR3 nucleotides read TGTGCCAGCAGGGATCAGGGGGCTGGTAATGAAAAACTGTTTTTT. Translation: CASRDQGAGNEKLFF. This chain joins TRBV6-5 and TRBJ1-4; 8 bases align to TRBD1. Germline values: CDR1 MNHEY, CDR2 SVGAGI. The ends lost 6 bases at V and 4 bases at J; junction bases unmatched: 7. This CDR3 has 15 amino acids.

J is TRBJ2-2 and V is TRBV4-1; 15 nucleotides line up with TRBD2. Germline-derived CDR1 and CDR2 are MGHRA and YSYEKL. This CDR3 region has 18 residues. J lost 2 bases, V lost 3 bases, and 4 bases had no gene match. CDR3 sequence: CASSQRTSGRANTGELFF. The CDR3 nucleotides read TGCGCCAGCAGCCAGCGGACTAGCGGGAGGGCCAACACCGGGGAGCTGTTTTTT.

In its sample, this clone was seen a few times. The chain links TRBV29-1 to TRBJ1-1; D is perhaps TRBD1 (6 bases). The germline V gene encodes CDR1 SQVTM and CDR2 ANQGSEA. Trimming shortened V by 7 bases and J by 2 bases, and 14 bases separated the two germline ends. The CDR3 has 13 residues. The chain's CDR3 is CSASGGTNTEAFF. As DNA, the CDR3 is TGCAGCGCATCGGGGGGGACAAACACTGAAGCTTTCTTT.

The rearrangement links TRBV28 to TRBJ2-1, with a tentative D call TRBD2 (6 bases). Trimming took 8 bases from V and 6 from J, leaving 8 bases between them. The CDR3 loop spans 11 amino acids. Germline V lookup: CDR1 MDHEN, CDR2 SYDVKM. This CDR3 is CASGRFNEQFF. The CDR3 DNA follows: TGTGCCAGCGGGAGGTTCAATGAGCAGTTCTTC.

The chain combines TRBV5-1 with TRBJ1-2, with D uncertain. V lost 1 base and J lost 2, with 9 bases in between. Per germline, CDR1 SGHRS and CDR2 YFSETQ. This CDR3 has 14 residues. CDR3 bases: TGCGCCAGCAGCTTGTCCGCGACAAACTATGGCTACACCTTC. Its translation is CASSLSATNYGYTF.

The chain carries TRBV19 and TRBJ2-5; maybe TRBD1 (8 bases). Germline V gene lookup returns CDR1 LNHDA and CDR2 SQIVND (reference sequence). Trimming took 3 bases from V and 4 from J, leaving 12 bases between them. The CDR3 extends over 14 amino acids. The CDR3 spells CASSITGGVETQYF. The CDR3 DNA reads TGTGCCAGTAGTATCACAGGGGGGGTAGAGACCCAGTACTTC.

The V gene is TRBV11-3, the J gene TRBJ2-3; TRBD1 aligns across 7 bases. This CDR3 is built from 16 residues. The V and J ends lost 1 base and 2 bases, in that order; junction bases with no gene match: 6. CDR1 and CDR2 (germline): SGHNT, YENEEA. As DNA, the CDR3 is TGTGCCAGCAGCTTAGCTCGGACAGGAATCACAGATACGCAGTATTTT. Its translation is CASSLARTGITDTQYF. Full variable domain (remainder filled in from reference TRBV11-3 and TRBJ2-3): EAGVVQSPRYKIIEKKQPVAFWCNPISGHNTLYWYLQNLGQGPELLIRYENEEAVDDSQLPKDRFSAERLKGVDSTLKIQPAELGDSAVYLCASSLARTGITDTQYFGPGTRLTVL.

In nucleotides, the CDR3 is TGTGCCAGCAGCTTACAGGGGGCCAGCCGAGGCTACACCTTC. This codes for CASSLQGASRGYTF. The genes are TRBV11-1 and TRBJ1-2; 8 positions match TRBD1. The germline V gene encodes CDR1 SGHAT and CDR2 FQDESV (reference sequence). CDR3 length equals 14 residues. Trimming took 2 bases from V and 8 from J; bases not matched to a gene: 7.

The chain has TRBV29-1 and TRBJ2-7, with TRBD2 identical over 9 bases. Trimming removed 7 bases from V and 6 bases from J; junction bases left unmatched: 13. CDR1 and CDR2 (germline): SQVTM, ANQGSEA. The length of the CDR3 is 14 residues. Written as DNA, the CDR3 is TGCAGCGCCCGATTTCGGACTAGCGCTTCCGAGCAGTACTTC. As protein: CSARFRTSASEQYF.

Concerning this clone: An end of the junction differs from the germline gene, which may be a read error. The chain combines TRBV6-1 with TRBJ2-5, with 9 positions matching TRBD2. Germline V CDR1 and CDR2: MNHNS, SASEGT. This CDR3 region has 13 residues. The CDR3 here is CASMGSGRSPTNF. Written as DNA, the CDR3 is TGTGCCAGCATGGGTAGCGGGAGATCCCCTACCAACTTC.

This chain uses TRBV29-1 with TRBJ2-7, with D perhaps matching TRBD2 (7 bases). The CDR3 runs to 17 residues. Germline CDR1 reads SQVTM; CDR2 reads ANQGSEA. The V end was cut by 2 bases, the J end by 5 bases, with 25 bases between. CDR3 nucleotides: TGCAGCGTTGAATTGCCCCCGGACAGCGCTCGGGGGGACGAGCAGTACTTC. Its translation is CSVELPPDSARGDEQYF.

This chain joins TRBV9 and TRBJ1-2; D remains ambiguous. Germline values: CDR1 SGDLS, CDR2 YYNGEE. This CDR3 region has 14 residues. V lost 4 bases and J 1 base, leaving 11 bases between the germline ends. DNA for the CDR3: TGTGCCAGCAGCCCCGCGGTGGATAACTATGGCTACACCTTC. This encodes CASSPAVDNYGYTF.

The chain couples TRBV6-1 to TRBJ1-5; D remains unclear. The CDR3 sequence is 15 residues long. Trimming pared 0 bases from V and 6 bases from J, leaving 12 bases between. Per the germline V gene, CDR1 is MNHNS and CDR2 is SASEGT. For the CDR3, the DNA is TGTGCCAGCAGTGAAGCGCTCGGGAATGGTCAGCCCCAGCATTTT. This sequence encodes CASSEALGNGQPQHF.

This clone was detected once. The J gene is TRBJ2-1, the V gene TRBV7-3; weak D call: TRBD1 (6 bases). The CDR3 is 17 residues long. Trimming shortened V by 5 bases and J by 2 bases, and 19 bases separated the two germline ends. Germline V gene sequence: CDR1 SGHTA, CDR2 FQGTGA. The DNA of the CDR3 is TGTGCCAGCAGCCCATTACCCCTCAAGGGGGCCTACAATGAGCAGTTCTTC. Translated: CASSPLPLKGAYNEQFF.

This sequence joins TRBV2 and TRBJ2-7; TRBD2 matches at 8 bases. CDR1 SNHLY and CDR2 FYNNEI come from the germline V gene. There are 15 residues in the CDR3. V trimming: 5 bases; J trimming: 3 bases; junction bases outside the gene matches: 9. The CDR3 DNA reads TGTGCCAGCAGTCTGACTGACGGGAGGGGCTACGAGCAGTACTTC. This sequence encodes CASSLTDGRGYEQYF.

The chain has TRBV27 and TRBJ2-2, with TRBD2 as a possible D gene (5 bases). The V gene's germline CDR1 is MNHEY and CDR2 SMNVEV (reference sequence). This CDR3 has 14 residues. V was trimmed by 6 bases and J by 6 bases, leaving 14 bases between them. The CDR3 loop is CASRIFGVSGELFF. The CDR3 nucleotides read TGTGCCAGCAGGATCTTCGGGGTCTCCGGGGAGCTGTTTTTT.